This record covers a single TCR beta chain. Its antigen remains unidentified. These data come from a study of cytomegalovirus exposure and HLA in healthy donors. The study's findings and limits: TCR beta chain V- and J-gene trimming was linked, in a later analysis, to a missense variant in DCLRE1C.

The study ran its PCR with 60 Vbeta and 13 Jbeta primers. Data came from immunoSEQ multiplex PCR; TCRdb stores just in-frame clones and leaves some out. The sample lists some 42,000 clones, approximately 55% seen once, with about 12% in the top ten. The sample was PBMCs. The TCR comes from a human donor in good health.

For the CDR3, the DNA is TGTGCCAGCAGCAATCGTCGGGAGGTCACTGAAGCTTTCTTT. It encodes CASSNRREVTEAFF. The genes are TRBV9 and TRBJ1-1; D remains unclear. The CDR3 consists of 14 residues. V gave up 4 bases and J gave up 4 bases, with 14 bases separating them. Germline V gives CDR1 SGDLS, CDR2 YYNGEE.